This TCR beta chain was recorded in a study of blood T cells in healthy people across ages. Study summary: Capture by template switching was about one barcoded beta molecule per two T cells.

For the second PCR, which ran for roughly 6 to 11 cycles, a sample-barcoded 5' primer and a J-beta primer mix were used. Tagging of each cDNA molecule was performed by a template-switch adaptor with 12 random nucleotides. TCRdb redid the calling of the 5' RACE reads with MiXCR, one entry per CDR3 protein. The sample shows some 700,000 distinct CDR3 sequences, 35% to 45% of them seen only once. This clonotype has more than one count but fewer than ten. Its antigen is as yet unknown. Study results and limitations: Shifts in expanded clonotypes may have been confounded by donor CMV status, which was unknown.

The clonotype originates from a woman aged 60-75 years in good health. The sample comprised blood.

For the CDR3, the DNA is TGTGCCAGCAGCCCCATAGCGGGGGGGCCGGCCGGGGAGCTGTTTTTT. It codes for CASSPIAGGPAGELFF. This chain joins TRBV7-6 and TRBJ2-2, with 11 bases aligning to TRBD2. Per germline, CDR1 SGHVS and CDR2 FNYEAQ. CDR3 length: 16 residues. The ends lost 5 bases at V and 6 bases at J; junction bases unmatched: 8.